The 10 T cell receptor beta chains given below trace back to one sample, sequenced in a study of OX40 agonist ivuxolimab in advanced cancers. Produced via immunoSEQ multiplex PCR; TCRdb's table is partial and in-frame only. The sample shows more than 35,000 clones, roughly 80% of them seen only once. The source material was CD4+ or CD8+ T cells sorted from blood, sampled in a trial of the OX40 agonist ivuxolimab. All receptors come from an adult with an advanced solid tumor such as melanoma, head and neck, liver or kidney cancer.

The V call is TRBV15, the J call TRBJ2-1, with a tentative D call TRBD1 (5 bases). CDR1 LNHNV and CDR2 YYDKDF come from the germline V gene (reference sequence). The V end was cut by 1 base, the J end by 3 bases, with 16 bases between. The CDR3 totals 17 residues. The CDR3 DNA reads TGTGCCACCAGCAGAGCGGGTGGGCTAGGGGACTACAATGAGCAGTTCTTC. As protein: CATSRAGGLGDYNEQFF.

The chain carries TRBV7-9 and TRBJ2-7; 11 nucleotides match TRBD2. J gave up 3 bases and V 5 bases, and 9 bases lay outside the gene matches. The germline V gene encodes CDR1 SEHNR and CDR2 FQNEAQ (reference sequence). There are 16 residues in the CDR3. The CDR3 region is CASSRETSGILYEQYF. In nucleotides, the CDR3 is TGTGCCAGCAGCAGAGAGACTAGCGGGATTCTCTACGAGCAGTACTTC.

V and J are TRBV5-1 and TRBJ2-3; D not certain. Germline CDR1 SGHRS, CDR2 YFSETQ. The CDR3 consists of 11 residues. V was cut by 4 bases and J by 12 bases, with 12 bases left in between. The CDR3 protein is CASSNEVAQYF. DNA for the CDR3: TGCGCCAGCAGCAATGAGGTAGCTCAGTATTTT.

This sequence joins TRBV6-1 and TRBJ2-7; D remains unclear. Trimming shortened V by 3 bases and J by 4 bases, and 4 bases separated the two germline ends. Germline V lookup: CDR1 MNHNS, CDR2 SASEGT. The CDR3 totals 11 residues. This CDR3 is CASSDPYEQYF. CDR3 coding DNA: TGTGCCAGCAGTGACCCATACGAGCAGTACTTC.

This rearrangement joins TRBV7-9 to TRBJ2-3; D is possibly TRBD2 (5 bases). Per germline, CDR1 SEHNR and CDR2 FQNEAQ (reference sequence). V shed 4 bases and J shed 4 bases, with 15 bases lying between them. The CDR3 is 15 residues long. CDR3 residues: CASSSPAVRSDTQYF. In DNA form, the CDR3 reads TGTGCCAGCAGCTCCCCAGCGGTGAGGTCAGATACGCAGTATTTT.

The chain links TRBV18 to TRBJ2-2, with no clear D. CDR1 and CDR2 (germline): KGHSH, LQKENI. The CDR3 is made up of 15 amino acids. V dropped 3 bases and J dropped 1 base, with 9 bases sitting between them. This chain's CDR3 is CASSPSDGNTGELFF. The CDR3 coding sequence is TGTGCCAGCTCACCGTCGGACGGGAACACCGGGGAGCTGTTTTTT.

The V call is TRBV11-2, the J call TRBJ2-7; TRBD1 matches at 8 bases. Per the germline V gene, CDR1 is SGHAT and CDR2 is FQNNGV. This CDR3 region has 16 residues. V dropped 5 bases and J dropped 0; count of bases not matched to a gene: 9. The CDR3 loop reads CASSPLRQGPSYEQYF. The CDR3 DNA reads TGTGCCAGCAGCCCCCTCAGACAGGGGCCCTCCTACGAGCAGTACTTC.

This clone was seen more than once but under ten times. CDR3 nucleotides: TGTGCCAGCAGCTTGGATTCGAATGAGCAGTTCTTC. Amino acid sequence: CASSLDSNEQFF. The chain combines TRBV5-4 with TRBJ2-1; unclear D gene. The CDR3 runs 12 residues. The V end was cut by 0 bases, the J end by 7 bases, with 5 bases between. CDR1 is SGHNT and CDR2 is YYREEE in the germline V gene (reference sequence).

CDR3 sequence (DNA): TGTGCCAGTAGTATTCAGGGGGCGAGTGAAAAACTGTTTTTT. Translated, it gives CASSIQGASEKLFF. The chain uses TRBV19 and TRBJ1-4; 8 bases map to TRBD1. The CDR3 extends over 14 amino acids. Germline loops: CDR1 LNHDA, CDR2 SQIVND (reference sequence). V shed 3 bases and J 7 bases; nucleotides not matched to a gene: 4.

This rearrangement joins TRBV19 to TRBJ1-1; D is ambiguous. Trimming removed 4 bases at V and 0 bases at J, with 6 bases between. The CDR3 runs 13 residues. Germline lookup yields CDR1 LNHDA and CDR2 SQIVND (reference sequence). The CDR3 region has the DNA TGTGCCAGTAGTAATCTCATGAACACTGAAGCTTTCTTT. Protein: CASSNLMNTEAFF.